One T cell receptor beta chain is described in this entry. The germline gives CDR1 KGHSH, CDR2 LQKENI. This CDR3 spans 15 amino acids. Noted time point: time of PML onset. The table came from immunoSEQ multiplex PCR; TCRdb's copy has only in-frame clones and leaves some out. The table records approximately 30,000 clones, 87% of them present only once. This sample was taken from a study of multiple sclerosis patients with progressive multifocal leukoencephalopathy. The chain combines TRBV18 with TRBJ2-5; TRBD2 agrees at 11 bases. The J call may be mistaken, given a closer DNA end match to TRBJ2-7. Sequencing used PBMCs, obtained from a patient treated with natalizumab. The source is a woman aged 40 to 50 with progressive multifocal leukoencephalopathy. The CDR3, as DNA: TGTGCCAGCTCCCAGATAGCGGGAGGGCTCTACGAGCAGTACTTC. Encoded protein: CASSQIAGGLYEQYF.